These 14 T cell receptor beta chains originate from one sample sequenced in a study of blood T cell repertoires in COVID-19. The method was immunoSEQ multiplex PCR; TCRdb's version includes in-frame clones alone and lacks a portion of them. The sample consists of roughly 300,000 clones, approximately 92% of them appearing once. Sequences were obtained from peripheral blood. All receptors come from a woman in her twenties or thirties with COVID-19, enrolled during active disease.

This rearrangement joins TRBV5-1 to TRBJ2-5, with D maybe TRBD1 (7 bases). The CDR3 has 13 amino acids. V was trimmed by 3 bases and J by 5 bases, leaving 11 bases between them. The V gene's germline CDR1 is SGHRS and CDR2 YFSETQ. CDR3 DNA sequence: TGCGCCAGCAGCTGGGCAGGGGGGGAGACCCAGTACTTC. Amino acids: CASSWAGGETQYF.

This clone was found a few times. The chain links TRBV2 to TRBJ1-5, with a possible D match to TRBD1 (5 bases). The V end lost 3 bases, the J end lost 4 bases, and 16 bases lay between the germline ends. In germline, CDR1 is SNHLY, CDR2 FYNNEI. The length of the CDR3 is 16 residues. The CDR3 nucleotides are TGTGCCAGCAGTGACGGGGTCTGGGGGGGGAATCAGCCCCAGCATTTT. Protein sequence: CASSDGVWGGNQPQHF.

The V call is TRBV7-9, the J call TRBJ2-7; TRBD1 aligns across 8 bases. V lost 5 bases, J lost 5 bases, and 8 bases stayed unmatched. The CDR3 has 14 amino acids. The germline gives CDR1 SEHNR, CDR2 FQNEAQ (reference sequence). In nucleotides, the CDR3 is TGTGCCAGCAGCCAAAACAGGGGGGAAGACGAGCAGTACTTC. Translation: CASSQNRGEDEQYF.

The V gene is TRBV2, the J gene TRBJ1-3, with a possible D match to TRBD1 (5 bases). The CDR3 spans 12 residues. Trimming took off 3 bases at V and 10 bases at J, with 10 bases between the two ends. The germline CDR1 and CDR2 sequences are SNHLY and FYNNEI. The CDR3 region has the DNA TGTGCCAGCAGTGAGGGACGGGGGACCATATATTTT. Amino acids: CASSEGRGTIYF.

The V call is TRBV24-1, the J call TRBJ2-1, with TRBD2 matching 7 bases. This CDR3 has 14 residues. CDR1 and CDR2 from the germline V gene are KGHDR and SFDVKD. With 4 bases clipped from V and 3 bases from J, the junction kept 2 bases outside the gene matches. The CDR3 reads CATSDRTSYNEQFF. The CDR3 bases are TGTGCCACCAGTGACCGGACTAGCTACAATGAGCAGTTCTTC.

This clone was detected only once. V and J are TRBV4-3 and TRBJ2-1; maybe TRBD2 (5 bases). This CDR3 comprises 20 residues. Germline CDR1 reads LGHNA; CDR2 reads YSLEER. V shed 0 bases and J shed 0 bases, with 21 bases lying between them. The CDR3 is CASSQEVGGRTLSSYNEQFF. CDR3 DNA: TGCGCCAGCAGCCAAGAGGTCGGCGGGCGGACCCTAAGCTCCTACAATGAGCAGTTCTTC.

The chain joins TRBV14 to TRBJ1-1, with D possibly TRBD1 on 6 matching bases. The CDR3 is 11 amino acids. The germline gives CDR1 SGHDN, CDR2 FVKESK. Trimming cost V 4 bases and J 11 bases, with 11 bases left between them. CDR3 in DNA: TGTGCCAGCAGCCCGGGGGGCTCGGCTTTCTTT. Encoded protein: CASSPGGSAFF.

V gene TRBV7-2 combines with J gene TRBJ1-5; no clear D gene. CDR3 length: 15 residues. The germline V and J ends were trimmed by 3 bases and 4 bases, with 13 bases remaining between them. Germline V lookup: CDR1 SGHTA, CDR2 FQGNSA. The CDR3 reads CASSFWLSGNQPQHF. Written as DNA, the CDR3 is TGTGCCAGCAGCTTTTGGCTCTCGGGTAATCAGCCCCAGCATTTT. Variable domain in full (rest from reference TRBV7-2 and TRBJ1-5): GAGVSQSPSNKVTEKGKDVELRCDPISGHTALYWYRQSLGQGLEFLIYFQGNSAPDKSGLPSDRFSAERTGGSVSTLTIQRTQQEDSAVYLCASSFWLSGNQPQHFGDGTRLSIL.

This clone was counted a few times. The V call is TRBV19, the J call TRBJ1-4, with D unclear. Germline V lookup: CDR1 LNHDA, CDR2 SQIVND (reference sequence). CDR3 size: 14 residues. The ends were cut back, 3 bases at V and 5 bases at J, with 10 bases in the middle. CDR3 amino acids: CASSIQVSNEKLFF. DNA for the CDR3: TGTGCCAGTAGTATCCAGGTCTCGAATGAAAAACTGTTTTTT.

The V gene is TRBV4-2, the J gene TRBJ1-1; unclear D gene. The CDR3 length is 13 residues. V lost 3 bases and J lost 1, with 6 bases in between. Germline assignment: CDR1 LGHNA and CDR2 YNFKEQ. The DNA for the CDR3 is TGTGCCAGCAGCCAGGGCAAGAACACTGAAGCTTTCTTT. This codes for CASSQGKNTEAFF.

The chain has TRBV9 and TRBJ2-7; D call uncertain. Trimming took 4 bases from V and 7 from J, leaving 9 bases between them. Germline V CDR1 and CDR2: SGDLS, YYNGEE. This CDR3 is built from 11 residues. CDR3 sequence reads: CASSQSGEQYF. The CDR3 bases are TGTGCCAGCAGCCAGTCTGGTGAGCAGTACTTC. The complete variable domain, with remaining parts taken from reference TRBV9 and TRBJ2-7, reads DSGVTQTPKHLITATGQRVTLRCSPRSGDLSVYWYQQSLDQGLQFLIQYYNGEERAKGNILERFSAQQFPDLHSELNLSSLELGDSALYFCASSQSGEQYFGPGTRLTVT.

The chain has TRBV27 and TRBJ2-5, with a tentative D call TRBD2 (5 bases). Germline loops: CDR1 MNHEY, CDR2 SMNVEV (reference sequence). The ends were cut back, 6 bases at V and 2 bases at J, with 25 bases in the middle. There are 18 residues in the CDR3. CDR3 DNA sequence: TGTGCCAGCAGCCCCTTCCTCAGCAGCGGAGACGTACAAGAGACCCAGTACTTC. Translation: CASSPFLSSGDVQETQYF.

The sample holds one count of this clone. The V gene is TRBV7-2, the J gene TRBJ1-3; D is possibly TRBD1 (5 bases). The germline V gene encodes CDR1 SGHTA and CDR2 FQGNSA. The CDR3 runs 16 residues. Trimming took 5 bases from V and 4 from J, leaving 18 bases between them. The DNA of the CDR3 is TGTGCCAGCAGCCGGAGGGACCCAGGGTCCGGAAACACCATATATTTT. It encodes CASSRRDPGSGNTIYF.

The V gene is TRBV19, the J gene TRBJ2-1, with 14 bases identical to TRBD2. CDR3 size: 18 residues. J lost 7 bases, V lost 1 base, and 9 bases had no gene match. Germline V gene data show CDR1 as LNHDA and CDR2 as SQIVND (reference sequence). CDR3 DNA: TGTGCCAGTAGTATAGTCCCGGGGACTAGCGGGAGAACGAATGAGCAGTTCTTC. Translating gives CASSIVPGTSGRTNEQFF.